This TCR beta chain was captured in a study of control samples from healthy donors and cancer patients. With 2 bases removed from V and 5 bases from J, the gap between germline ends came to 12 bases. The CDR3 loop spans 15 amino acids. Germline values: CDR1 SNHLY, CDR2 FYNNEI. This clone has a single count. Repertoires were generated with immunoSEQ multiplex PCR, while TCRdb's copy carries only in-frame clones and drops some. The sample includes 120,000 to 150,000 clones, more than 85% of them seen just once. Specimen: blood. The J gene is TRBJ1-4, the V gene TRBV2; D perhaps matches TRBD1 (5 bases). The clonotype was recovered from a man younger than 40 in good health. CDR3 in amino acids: CASSESVGGNEKLFF. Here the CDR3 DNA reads TGTGCCAGCAGTGAATCGGTCGGGGGGAATGAAAAACTGTTTTTT.